What follows are 27 T cell receptor beta chains derived from one specimen sequenced in a study of blood T cell repertoires in COVID-19. Using immunoSEQ multiplex PCR, the repertoire was profiled, and TCRdb retains in-frame clones only, with some absent. The sample yields fewer than 110,000 clones, roughly 89% seen once. Sample: peripheral blood. The source is an elderly woman in a cohort sampled during active COVID-19.

The chain is built from TRBV5-1 and TRBJ2-7, with 15 nucleotides matching TRBD2. Germline V lookup: CDR1 SGHRS, CDR2 YFSETQ. CDR3 length: 17 residues. The V gene end was trimmed by 3 bases and the J gene end by 4 bases; junction bases not matched to a gene: 8. The chain's CDR3 is CASSSRGGLAGGYEQYF. In nucleotides, the CDR3 is TGCGCCAGCAGCTCCCGGGGCGGACTAGCGGGGGGGTACGAGCAGTACTTC.

This clone is a singleton in its sample. The chain links TRBV20-1 to TRBJ2-3, with 12 nucleotides matching TRBD2. Germline trimming cut 3 bases from V and 2 bases from J; bases unmatched to any gene: 6. The CDR3 contains 16 residues. CDR1 and CDR2 (germline): DFQATT, SNEGSKA (reference sequence). CDR3 loop: CSASRTSGAFTDTQYF. CDR3 in DNA: TGCAGTGCTAGTAGGACTAGCGGGGCATTCACAGATACGCAGTATTTT.

The rearrangement joins TRBV15 to TRBJ1-4; no reliable D call. CDR3 length: 14 residues. Germline V gene sequence: CDR1 LNHNV, CDR2 YYDKDF (reference sequence). With 1 base removed from V and 2 bases from J, the gap between germline ends came to 5 bases. CDR3 sequence reads: CATSRVSTNEKLFF. The CDR3 DNA reads as TGTGCCACCAGCAGAGTCAGTACTAATGAAAAACTGTTTTTT.

This chain links TRBV3-1 (or the pseudogene TRBV3-2) with TRBJ2-1, with 8 nucleotides matching TRBD1. J was trimmed by 6 bases and V by 1 base; bases with no gene match: 14. The CDR3 covers 18 residues. CDR1 is LGHDT and CDR2 is YNNKEL in the germline V gene (reference sequence). CDR3 loop: CASSQVPGQAVPFNEQFF. The CDR3 DNA is TGTGCCAGCAGCCAAGTCCCGGGACAGGCCGTACCCTTCAATGAGCAGTTCTTC.

The genes are TRBV7-8 and TRBJ1-5; a weak D match, TRBD1 (5 bases). Looked up from germline, CDR1 is SGHVS and CDR2 is FQNEAQ. The CDR3 consists of 14 residues. The V end was cut by 3 bases, the J end by 5 bases, with 11 bases between. The CDR3 nucleotides are TGTGCCAGCAGCTTCGGGGGGAAGGATCAGCCCCAGCATTTT. Translating it yields CASSFGGKDQPQHF.

There are a few counts of this clone. The chain has TRBV6-5 and TRBJ1-6; 9 bases fit TRBD1. Germline V gene data show CDR1 as MNHEY and CDR2 as SVGAGI. The CDR3 sequence is 15 residues long. V trimming: 4 bases; J trimming: 9 bases; junction bases outside the gene matches: 7. CDR3: CASSFGQGWVSPLHF. The CDR3 DNA follows: TGTGCCAGCAGTTTCGGACAGGGGTGGGTTTCACCCCTCCACTTT.

The chain employs TRBV6-5 and TRBJ2-3, with TRBD2 as a possible D gene (6 bases). Germline V lookup: CDR1 MNHEY, CDR2 SVGAGI. Trimming left V 5 bases short and J 5 bases short, with 8 bases between. The length of the CDR3 is 12 residues. The CDR3 DNA reads TGTGCCAGCAGTCCGGGGGTAGATACGCAGTATTTT. It encodes CASSPGVDTQYF.

The chain's CDR3 is CASSGRRTGPGEQFF. The CDR3 nucleotides read TGTGCCAGCAGCGGACGCCGGACTGGCCCCGGTGAGCAGTTCTTC. The chain carries TRBV11-2 and TRBJ2-1, with D possibly TRBD2 on 5 matching bases. The CDR3 has 15 residues. The germline V gene has CDR1 SGHAT and CDR2 FQNNGV. The V gene lost 5 bases and the J gene lost 9 bases, with 20 bases spanning the gap.

The chain recombines TRBV10-3 with TRBJ1-4, with D uncertain. The length of the CDR3 is 13 residues. The V end lost 6 bases, the J end lost 3 bases, and 8 bases lay between the germline ends. From germline, CDR1 is ENHRY and CDR2 SYGVKD. The CDR3 DNA follows: TGTGCCATCAGACCTCAGGCTAATGAAAAACTGTTTTTT. It encodes CAIRPQANEKLFF.

The chain links TRBV27 to TRBJ2-7; TRBD1 matches 8 bases. Trimming took 1 base from V and 3 from J; bases not matched to a gene: 5. The germline CDR1 and CDR2 sequences are MNHEY and SMNVEV (reference sequence). The CDR3 spans 15 residues. The CDR3 nucleotides are TGTGCCAGCAGTTTATATCTCAGGGGGCACTACGAGCAGTACTTC. This gives the protein CASSLYLRGHYEQYF.

The chain has TRBV7-2 and TRBJ2-4, with D perhaps matching TRBD1 (7 bases). The germline V and J ends were trimmed by 1 base and 6 bases, with 13 bases remaining between them. The CDR3 totals 15 residues. CDR1 SGHTA and CDR2 FQGNSA come from the germline V gene. CDR3: CASSLGSQGGNIQYF. Here the CDR3 DNA reads TGTGCCAGCAGCTTAGGGAGCCAGGGGGGAAACATTCAGTACTTC.

This chain links TRBV7-9 with TRBJ2-3; 7 bases agree with TRBD2. J was trimmed by 6 bases and V by 3 bases; bases with no gene match: 12. Germline loops: CDR1 SEHNR, CDR2 FQNEAQ (reference sequence). The CDR3 is made up of 16 amino acids. The CDR3 is CASSFRGEIIYDTQYF. In DNA form, the CDR3 reads TGTGCCAGCAGCTTTCGGGGGGAGATTATTTACGATACGCAGTATTTT.

The J gene is TRBJ2-1, the V gene TRBV3-1 (or the pseudogene TRBV3-2); TRBD1 aligns across 7 bases. This CDR3 region has 14 residues. CDR1 and CDR2 (germline): LGHDT, YNNKEL (reference sequence). V gave up 6 bases and J gave up 8 bases; unmatched junction bases: 10. The CDR3 coding sequence is TGTGCCAGCAGTCTATCGACAGGGTGGCATGAGCAGTTCTTC. Amino acids: CASSLSTGWHEQFF.

A few counts support this clone. The chain carries TRBV5-8 and TRBJ2-7; TRBD1 matches at 7 bases. The junction had 10 bases not matched to a gene; V was cut back by 3 bases and J by 4 bases. Germline loops: CDR1 SGHTS, CDR2 YDEGEE. The CDR3 runs 15 residues. CDR3 nucleotides: TGTGCCAGCAGCTCCACCGGGACAGCAAGTTACGAGCAGTACTTC. Translated: CASSSTGTASYEQYF.

The V gene is TRBV6-5, the J gene TRBJ2-7; D is unresolved. The germline V and J ends were trimmed by 7 bases and 2 bases, with 9 bases remaining between them. Germline V CDR1 and CDR2: MNHEY, SVGAGI. The CDR3 extends over 12 amino acids. The CDR3 here is CASMGATYEQYF. The CDR3 coding sequence is TGTGCCAGCATGGGCGCGACCTACGAGCAGTACTTC.

The rearrangement links TRBV20-1 to TRBJ1-1, with D tentatively TRBD1 (5 bases). The CDR3 is 11 residues long. Looked up from germline, CDR1 is DFQATT and CDR2 is SNEGSKA (reference sequence). The CDR3 DNA reads as TGCAGGGGGGGTATAAACACTGAAGCTTTCTTT. Translated, it gives CRGGINTEAFF.

The chain recombines TRBV24-1 with TRBJ2-1, with D possibly being TRBD2 (6 bases). V lost 4 bases and J lost 11, with 20 bases in between. The CDR3 has 15 residues. The V gene's germline CDR1 is KGHDR and CDR2 SFDVKD. The CDR3 nucleotides are TGTGCCACCAGTGACCCCTTTGGGGCCGGGAGAAAGCAGTTCTTC. It codes for CATSDPFGAGRKQFF.

V gene TRBV3-1 (or the pseudogene TRBV3-2) combines with J gene TRBJ1-1; D not certain. CDR1 and CDR2 (germline): LGHDT, YNNKEL (reference sequence). CDR3 length equals 14 residues. The V and J ends lost 2 bases and 1 base respectively, with 8 bases between them. The CDR3 coding sequence is TGTGCCAGCAGCCAATTGTTAGAGAACACTGAAGCTTTCTTT. Residues: CASSQLLENTEAFF.

V is TRBV7-2 and J is TRBJ2-7; 11 positions match TRBD2. CDR3 length: 16 amino acids. Germline V CDR1 and CDR2: SGHTA, FQGNSA. V shed 5 bases and J 3 bases; nucleotides not matched to a gene: 9. The CDR3 here is CASSPGTSGLLYEQYF. The DNA of the CDR3 is TGTGCCAGCAGCCCCGGGACTAGCGGACTCCTCTACGAGCAGTACTTC.

The J gene is TRBJ2-3, the V gene TRBV12-3 or TRBV12-4; D unclear. The CDR3 is 13 residues long. The ends were cut back, 3 bases at V and 2 bases at J, with 6 bases in the middle. As DNA, the CDR3 is TGTGCCAGCAGTTTGAGTCACACAGATACGCAGTATTTT. As protein: CASSLSHTDTQYF.

V is TRBV29-1 and J is TRBJ2-5; perhaps TRBD1 as D (5 bases). This CDR3 comprises 14 residues. Germline loops: CDR1 SQVTM, CDR2 ANQGSEA. V lost 3 bases, J lost 4 bases, and 15 bases lay in between. CDR3 amino acids: CSVDFQGMAETQYF. The CDR3 DNA sequence: TGCAGCGTTGATTTTCAGGGAATGGCAGAGACCCAGTACTTC.

This chain uses TRBV3-1 (or the pseudogene TRBV3-2) with TRBJ2-2, with 7 bases matching TRBD2. From germline, CDR1 is LGHDT and CDR2 YNNKEL (reference sequence). The CDR3 runs to 16 residues. V lost 8 bases, J lost 6 bases, and 15 bases stayed unmatched. In DNA, the CDR3 is TGTGCCAGCGCACAGCACCTCATCGGGGGGTCCGGGGAGCTGTTTTTT. It yields the protein CASAQHLIGGSGELFF.

In the case of this clone: One junction end does not reproduce the germline sequence, and a read error may be involved. The chain uses TRBV7-7 and TRBJ2-3, with TRBD2 identical over 10 bases. From germline, CDR1 is SSHAT and CDR2 FNYEAQ (reference sequence). The length of the CDR3 is 15 residues. CDR3 residues: CASSQRGGSTDTQYF. The DNA for the CDR3 is TGTGCTAGCAGCCAGCGGGGGGGTAGCACAGATACGCAGTATTTT.

The J gene is TRBJ1-5, the V gene TRBV5-4; D is ambiguous. Germline CDR1 and CDR2: SGHNT and YYREEE (reference sequence). V was clipped by 0 bases and J by 0 bases, with 13 bases between them. This CDR3 has 17 residues. CDR3 sequence (DNA): TGTGCCAGCAGCTTGGAACAGTATATCCTTAGCAATCAGCCCCAGCATTTT. Its protein is CASSLEQYILSNQPQHF.

The V call is TRBV19, the J call TRBJ2-7, with 8 positions matching TRBD2. The V segment lost 5 bases and the J segment 3 bases; nucleotides outside the gene matches: 3. The CDR3 covers 13 residues. The germline CDR1 and CDR2 sequences are LNHDA and SQIVND (reference sequence). The CDR3 coding sequence is TGTGCCAGTAGTCAAACTAGCGGCTACGAGCAGTACTTC. Protein product: CASSQTSGYEQYF.

This chain links TRBV11-3 with TRBJ2-2; 7 bases fit TRBD1. This CDR3 has 16 residues. Germline CDR1 SGHNT, CDR2 YENEEA. Germline trimming cut 6 bases from V and 1 base from J; bases unmatched to any gene: 8. The CDR3 nucleotides are TGTGCCAGCAGTTTACAGGGGTTTCAGAACACCGGGGAGCTGTTTTTT. The encoded protein is CASSLQGFQNTGELFF.

The V call is TRBV18, the J call TRBJ2-2; tentatively, D is TRBD2 (6 bases). V was cut by 2 bases and J by 7 bases, with 17 bases left in between. The CDR3 covers 16 residues. The V gene's germline CDR1 is KGHSH and CDR2 LQKENI. CDR3 in amino acids: CASSPGDPGGHGELFF. DNA of the CDR3: TGTGCCAGCTCACCAGGGGACCCTGGAGGGCACGGGGAGCTGTTTTTT. Combining the CDR3 with reference TRBV18 and TRBJ2-2 gives the whole variable domain NAGVMQNPRHLVRRRGQEARLRCSPMKGHSHVYWYRQLPEEGLKFMVYLQKENIIDESGMPKERFSAEFPKEGPSILRIQQVVRGDSAAYFCASSPGDPGGHGELFFGEGSRLTVL.